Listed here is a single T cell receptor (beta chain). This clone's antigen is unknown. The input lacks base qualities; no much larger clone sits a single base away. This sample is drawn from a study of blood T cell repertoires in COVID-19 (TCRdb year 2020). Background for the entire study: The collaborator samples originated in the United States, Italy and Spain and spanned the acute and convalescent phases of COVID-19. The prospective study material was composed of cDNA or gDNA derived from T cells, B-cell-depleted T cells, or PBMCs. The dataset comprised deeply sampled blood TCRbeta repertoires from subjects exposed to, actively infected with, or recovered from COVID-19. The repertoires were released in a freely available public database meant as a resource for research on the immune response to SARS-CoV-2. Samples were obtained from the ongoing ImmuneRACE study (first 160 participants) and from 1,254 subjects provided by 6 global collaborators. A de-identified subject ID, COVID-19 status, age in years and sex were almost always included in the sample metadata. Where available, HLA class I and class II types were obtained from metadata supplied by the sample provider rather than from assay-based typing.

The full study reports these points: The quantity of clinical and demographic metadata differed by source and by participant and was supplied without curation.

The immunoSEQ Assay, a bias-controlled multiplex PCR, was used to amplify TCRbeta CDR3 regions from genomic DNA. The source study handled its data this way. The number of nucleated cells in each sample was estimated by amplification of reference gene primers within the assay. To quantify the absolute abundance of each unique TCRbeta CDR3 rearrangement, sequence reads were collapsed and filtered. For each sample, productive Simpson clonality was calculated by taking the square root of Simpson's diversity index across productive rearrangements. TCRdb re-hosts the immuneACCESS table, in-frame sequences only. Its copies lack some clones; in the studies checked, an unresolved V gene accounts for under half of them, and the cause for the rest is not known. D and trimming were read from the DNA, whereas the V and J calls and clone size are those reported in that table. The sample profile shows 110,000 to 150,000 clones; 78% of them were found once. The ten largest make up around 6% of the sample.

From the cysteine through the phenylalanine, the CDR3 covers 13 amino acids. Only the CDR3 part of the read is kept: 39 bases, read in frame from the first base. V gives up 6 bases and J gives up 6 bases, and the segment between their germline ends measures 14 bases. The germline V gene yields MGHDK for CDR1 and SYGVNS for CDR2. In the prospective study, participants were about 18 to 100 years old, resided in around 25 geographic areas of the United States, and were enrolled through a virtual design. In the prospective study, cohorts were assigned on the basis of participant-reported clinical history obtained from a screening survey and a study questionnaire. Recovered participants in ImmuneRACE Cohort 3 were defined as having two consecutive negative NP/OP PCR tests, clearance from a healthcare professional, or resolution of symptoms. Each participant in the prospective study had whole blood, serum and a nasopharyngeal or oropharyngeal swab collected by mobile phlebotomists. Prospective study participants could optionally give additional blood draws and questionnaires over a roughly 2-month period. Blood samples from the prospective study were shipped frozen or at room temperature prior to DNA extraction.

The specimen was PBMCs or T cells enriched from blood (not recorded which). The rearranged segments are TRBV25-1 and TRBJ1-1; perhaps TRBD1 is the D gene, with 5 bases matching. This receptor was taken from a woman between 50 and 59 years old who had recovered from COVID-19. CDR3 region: CASSQPGLSEAFF. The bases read TGTGCCAGCAGCCAACCGGGACTTTCTGAAGCTTTCTTT.